The rows below give T cell receptor beta chains drawn from one sample of a study of blood T cell repertoires in COVID-19. TCRdb's copy holds only in-frame clones and misses some; the assay was immunoSEQ multiplex PCR. Here the sample spans 99,000 or so clones, around 90% being singletons. Specimen: peripheral blood. Source of these receptors: a man in his fifties with COVID-19, enrolled during active disease. The CDR3 runs from the conserved cysteine through the conserved F or W. D genes are given only for firm matches. Size tells how often a clone was seen (once, few, many) or the class of an expanded clone, and some rows leave it out.

D	V	length	size	J	CDR3	DNA
NA	TRBV18	12	NA	TRBJ2-1	CASSLSVNEQFF	TGTGCCAGCTCCCTTTCTGTCAATGAGCAGTTCTTC
TRBD1	TRBV6-2/TRBV6-3	15	medium-sized	TRBJ1-2	CASSDPPGQGPGYTF	TGTGCCAGCAGCGACCCACCGGGACAGGGCCCTGGCTACACCTTC
NA	TRBV2	13	NA	TRBJ2-7	CASSEFRDYEQYF	TGTGCCAGCAGTGAATTCCGAGATTACGAGCAGTACTTC
NA	TRBV4-1	14	NA	TRBJ1-3	CASSQRGTGNTIYF	TGCGCCAGCAGCCAAAGGGGCACTGGAAACACCATATATTTT
NA	TRBV6-6	16	NA	TRBJ2-2	CASTETGFLNTGELFF	TGTGCCAGCACCGAAACAGGGTTTTTGAACACCGGGGAGCTGTTTTTT
NA	TRBV4-1	14	NA	TRBJ1-2	CASSQAQGLGGYTF	TGCGCCAGCAGCCAGGCCCAGGGGTTGGGAGGCTACACCTTC
NA	TRBV9	14	NA	TRBJ2-2	CASSLHPTGGELFF	TGTGCCAGCAGCCTACACCCGACAGGCGGGGAGCTGTTTTTT
NA	TRBV3-1/TRBV3-2	16	NA	TRBJ1-2	CASSQVGRLTNYGYTF	TGTGCCAGCAGCCAAGTTGGCAGATTGACTAACTATGGCTACACCTTC
NA	TRBV18	13	NA	TRBJ2-1	CASSPLTDNEQFF	TGTGCCAGCTCACCACTGACAGACAATGAGCAGTTCTTC
TRBD1	TRBV19	14	NA	TRBJ2-7	CASSMAGGSYEQYF	TGTGCCAGTAGTATGGCAGGGGGCTCCTACGAGCAGTACTTC
NA	TRBV29-1	12	NA	TRBJ1-2	CSVRQEPQGYTF	TGCAGCGTTCGGCAGGAACCTCAAGGCTACACCTTC
NA	TRBV9	16	NA	TRBJ2-3	CASSVDASLVTDTQYF	TGTGCCAGCAGCGTAGACGCTAGCCTAGTCACAGATACGCAGTATTTT
TRBD1	TRBV13	13	once	TRBJ1-6	CASQGERNSPLHF	TGTGCCAGTCAGGGGGAACGCAATTCACCCCTCCACTTT
TRBD1	TRBV3-1/TRBV3-2	18	once	TRBJ1-6	CASSHLQGAGSYNSPLHF	TGTGCCAGCAGCCATTTACAGGGGGCCGGTTCTTATAATTCACCCCTCCACTTT
NA	TRBV6-5	16	once	TRBJ1-2	CASSYSPSGKYYGYTF	TGTGCCAGCAGTTACTCGCCGTCAGGGAAGTACTATGGCTACACCTTC